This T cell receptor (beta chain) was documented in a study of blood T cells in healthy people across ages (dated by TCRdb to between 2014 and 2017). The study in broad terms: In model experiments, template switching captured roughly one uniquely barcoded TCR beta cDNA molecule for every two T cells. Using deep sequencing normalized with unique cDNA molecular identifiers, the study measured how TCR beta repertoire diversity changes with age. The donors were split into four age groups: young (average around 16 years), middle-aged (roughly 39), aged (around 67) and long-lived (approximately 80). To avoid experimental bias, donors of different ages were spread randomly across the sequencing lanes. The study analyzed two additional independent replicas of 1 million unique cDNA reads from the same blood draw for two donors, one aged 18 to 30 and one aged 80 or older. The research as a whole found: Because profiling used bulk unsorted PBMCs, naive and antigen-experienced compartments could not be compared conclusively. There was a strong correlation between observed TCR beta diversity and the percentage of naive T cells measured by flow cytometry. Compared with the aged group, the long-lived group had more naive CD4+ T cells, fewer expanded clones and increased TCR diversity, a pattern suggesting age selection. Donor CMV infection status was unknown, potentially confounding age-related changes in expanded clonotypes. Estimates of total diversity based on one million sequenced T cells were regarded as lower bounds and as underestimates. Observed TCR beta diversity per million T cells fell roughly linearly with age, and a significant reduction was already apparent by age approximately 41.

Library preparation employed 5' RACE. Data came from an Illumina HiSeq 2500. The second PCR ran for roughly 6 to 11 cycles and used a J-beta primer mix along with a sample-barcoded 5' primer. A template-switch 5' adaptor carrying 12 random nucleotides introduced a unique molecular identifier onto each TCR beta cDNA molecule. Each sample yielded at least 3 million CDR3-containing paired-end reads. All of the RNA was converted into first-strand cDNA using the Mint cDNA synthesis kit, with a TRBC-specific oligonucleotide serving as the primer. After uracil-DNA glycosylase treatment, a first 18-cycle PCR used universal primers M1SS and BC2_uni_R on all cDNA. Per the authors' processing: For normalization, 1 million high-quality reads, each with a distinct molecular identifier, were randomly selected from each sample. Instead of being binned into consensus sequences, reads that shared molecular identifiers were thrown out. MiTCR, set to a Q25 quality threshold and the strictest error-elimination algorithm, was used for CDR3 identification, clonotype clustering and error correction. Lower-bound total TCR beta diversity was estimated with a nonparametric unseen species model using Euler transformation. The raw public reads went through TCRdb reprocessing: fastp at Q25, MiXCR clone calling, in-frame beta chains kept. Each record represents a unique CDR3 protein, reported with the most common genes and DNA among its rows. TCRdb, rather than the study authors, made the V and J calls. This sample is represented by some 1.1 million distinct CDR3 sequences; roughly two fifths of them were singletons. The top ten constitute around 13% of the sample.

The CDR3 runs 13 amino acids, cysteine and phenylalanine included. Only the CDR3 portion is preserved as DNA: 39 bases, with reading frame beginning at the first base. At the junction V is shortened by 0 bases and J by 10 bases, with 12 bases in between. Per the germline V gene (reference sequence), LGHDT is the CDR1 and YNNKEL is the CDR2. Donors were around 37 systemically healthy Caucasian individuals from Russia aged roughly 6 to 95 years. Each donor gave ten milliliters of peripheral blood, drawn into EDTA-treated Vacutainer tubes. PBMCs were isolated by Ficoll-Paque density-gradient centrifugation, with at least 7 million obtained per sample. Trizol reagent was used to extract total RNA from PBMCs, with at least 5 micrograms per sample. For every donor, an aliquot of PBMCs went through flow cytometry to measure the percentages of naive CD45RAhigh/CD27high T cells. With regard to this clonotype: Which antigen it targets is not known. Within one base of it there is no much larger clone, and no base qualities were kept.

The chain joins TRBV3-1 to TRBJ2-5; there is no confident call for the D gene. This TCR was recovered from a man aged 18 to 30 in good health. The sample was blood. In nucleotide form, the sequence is TGTGCCAGCAGCCAAGAACTGGCGCGGAGCCAGTACTTC. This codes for CASSQELARSQYF.